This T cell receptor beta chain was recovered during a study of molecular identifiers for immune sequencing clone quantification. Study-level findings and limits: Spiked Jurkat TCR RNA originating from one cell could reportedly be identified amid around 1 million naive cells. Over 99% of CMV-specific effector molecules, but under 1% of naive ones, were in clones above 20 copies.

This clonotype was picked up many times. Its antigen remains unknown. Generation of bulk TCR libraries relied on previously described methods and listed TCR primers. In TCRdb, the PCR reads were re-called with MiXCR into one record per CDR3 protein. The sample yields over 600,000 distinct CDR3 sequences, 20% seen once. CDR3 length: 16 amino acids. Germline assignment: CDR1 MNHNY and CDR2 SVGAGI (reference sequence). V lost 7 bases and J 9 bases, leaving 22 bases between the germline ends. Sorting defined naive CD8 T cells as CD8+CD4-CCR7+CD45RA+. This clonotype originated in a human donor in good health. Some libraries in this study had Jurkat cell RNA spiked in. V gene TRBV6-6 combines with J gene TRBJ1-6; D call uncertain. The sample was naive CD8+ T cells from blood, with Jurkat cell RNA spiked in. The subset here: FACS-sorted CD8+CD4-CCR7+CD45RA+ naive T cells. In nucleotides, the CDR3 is TGTGCCAGCACCCAACACCGGGCAGTAGATAGTTCACCCCTCCACTTT. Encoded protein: CASTQHRAVDSSPLHF.